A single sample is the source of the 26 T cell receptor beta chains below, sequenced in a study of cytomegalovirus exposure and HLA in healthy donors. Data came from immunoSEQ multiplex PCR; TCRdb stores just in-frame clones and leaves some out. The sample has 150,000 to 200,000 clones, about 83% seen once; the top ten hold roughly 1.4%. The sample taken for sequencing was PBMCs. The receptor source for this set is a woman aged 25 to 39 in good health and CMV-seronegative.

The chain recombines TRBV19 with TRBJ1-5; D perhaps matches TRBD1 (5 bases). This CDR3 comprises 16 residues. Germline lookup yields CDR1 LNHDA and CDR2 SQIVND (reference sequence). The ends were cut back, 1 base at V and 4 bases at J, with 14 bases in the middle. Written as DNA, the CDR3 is TGTGCCAGTAGTATAGCCCTTGGGGCCCTTAATCAGCCCCAGCATTTT. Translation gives CASSIALGALNQPQHF.

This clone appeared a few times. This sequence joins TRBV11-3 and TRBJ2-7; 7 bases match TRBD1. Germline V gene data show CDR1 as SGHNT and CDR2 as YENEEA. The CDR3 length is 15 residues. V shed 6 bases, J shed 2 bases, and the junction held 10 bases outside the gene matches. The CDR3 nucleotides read TGTGCCAGCAGTCCGGGACCGGGACAGCCCTACGAGCAGTACTTC. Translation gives CASSPGPGQPYEQYF.

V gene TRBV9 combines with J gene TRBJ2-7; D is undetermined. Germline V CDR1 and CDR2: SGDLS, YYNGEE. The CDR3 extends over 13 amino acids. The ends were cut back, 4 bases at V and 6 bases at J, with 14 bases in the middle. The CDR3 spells CASSIPPLGEQYF. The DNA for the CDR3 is TGTGCCAGCAGCATCCCCCCCCTCGGCGAGCAGTACTTC. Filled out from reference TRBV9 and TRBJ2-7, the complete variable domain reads DSGVTQTPKHLITATGQRVTLRCSPRSGDLSVYWYQQSLDQGLQFLIQYYNGEERAKGNILERFSAQQFPDLHSELNLSSLELGDSALYFCASSIPPLGEQYFGPGTRLTVT.

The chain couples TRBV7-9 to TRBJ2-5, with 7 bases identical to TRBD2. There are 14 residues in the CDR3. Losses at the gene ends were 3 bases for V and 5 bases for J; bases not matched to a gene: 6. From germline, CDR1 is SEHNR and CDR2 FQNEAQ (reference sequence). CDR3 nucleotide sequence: TGTGCCAGCAGCTTTGGACTAGAGGGGGAGACCCAGTACTTC. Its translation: CASSFGLEGETQYF.

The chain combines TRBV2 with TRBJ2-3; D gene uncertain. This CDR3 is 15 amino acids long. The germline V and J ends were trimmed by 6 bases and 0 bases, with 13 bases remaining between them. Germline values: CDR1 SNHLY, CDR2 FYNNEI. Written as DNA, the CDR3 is TGTGCCAGCAGGGATAAGACACACAGCACAGATACGCAGTATTTT. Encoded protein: CASRDKTHSTDTQYF.

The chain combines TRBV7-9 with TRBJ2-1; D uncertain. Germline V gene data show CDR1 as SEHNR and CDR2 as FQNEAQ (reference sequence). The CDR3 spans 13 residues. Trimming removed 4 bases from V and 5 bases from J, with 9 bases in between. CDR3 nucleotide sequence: TGTGCCAGCAGCTACAGTGTGGACAATGAGCAGTTCTTC. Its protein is CASSYSVDNEQFF.

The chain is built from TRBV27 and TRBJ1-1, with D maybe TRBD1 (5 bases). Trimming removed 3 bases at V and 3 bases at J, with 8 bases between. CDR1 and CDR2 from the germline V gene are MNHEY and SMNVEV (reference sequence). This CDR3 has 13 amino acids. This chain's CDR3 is CASSFTGDTEAFF. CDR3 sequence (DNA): TGTGCCAGCAGTTTTACAGGTGACACTGAAGCTTTCTTT.

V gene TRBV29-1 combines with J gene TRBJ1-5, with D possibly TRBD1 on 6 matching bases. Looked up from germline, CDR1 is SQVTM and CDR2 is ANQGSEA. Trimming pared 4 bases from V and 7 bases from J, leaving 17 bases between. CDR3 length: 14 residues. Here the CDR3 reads CSVVVSGDGQPQHF. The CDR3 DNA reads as TGCAGCGTTGTAGTATCAGGGGACGGCCAGCCCCAGCATTTT.

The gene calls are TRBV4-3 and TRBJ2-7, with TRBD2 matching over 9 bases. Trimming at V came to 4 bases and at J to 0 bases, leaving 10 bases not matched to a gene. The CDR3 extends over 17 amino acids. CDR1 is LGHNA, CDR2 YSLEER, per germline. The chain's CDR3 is CASSPGTSTQSSYEQYF. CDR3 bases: TGCGCCAGCAGCCCCGGGACTAGCACCCAGAGCTCCTACGAGCAGTACTTC.

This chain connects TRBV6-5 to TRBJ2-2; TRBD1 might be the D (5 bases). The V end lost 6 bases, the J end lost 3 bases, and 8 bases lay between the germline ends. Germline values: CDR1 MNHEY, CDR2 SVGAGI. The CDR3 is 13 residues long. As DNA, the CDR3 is TGTGCCAGCAGGACAGTCTACACCGGGGAGCTGTTTTTT. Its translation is CASRTVYTGELFF.

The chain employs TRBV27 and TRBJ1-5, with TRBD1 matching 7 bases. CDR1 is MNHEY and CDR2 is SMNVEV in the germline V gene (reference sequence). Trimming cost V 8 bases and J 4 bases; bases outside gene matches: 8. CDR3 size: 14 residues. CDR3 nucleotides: TGTGCCAGCTCTCGGACAGGAATTAATCAGCCCCAGCATTTT. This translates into CASSRTGINQPQHF.

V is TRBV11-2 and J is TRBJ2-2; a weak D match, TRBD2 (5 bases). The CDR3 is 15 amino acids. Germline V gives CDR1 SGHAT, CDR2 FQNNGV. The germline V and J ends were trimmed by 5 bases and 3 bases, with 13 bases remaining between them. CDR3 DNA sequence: TGTGCCAGCAGCCCCCAGCCGAGGGACACCGGGGAGCTGTTTTTT. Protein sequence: CASSPQPRDTGELFF.

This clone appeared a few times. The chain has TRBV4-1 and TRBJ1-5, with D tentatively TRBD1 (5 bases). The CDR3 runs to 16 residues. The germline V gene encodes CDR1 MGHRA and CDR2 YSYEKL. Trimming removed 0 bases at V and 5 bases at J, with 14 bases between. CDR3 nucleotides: TGCGCCAGCAGCCAAGAGGGCAGGGCCCTTTATCAGCCCCAGCATTTT. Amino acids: CASSQEGRALYQPQHF.

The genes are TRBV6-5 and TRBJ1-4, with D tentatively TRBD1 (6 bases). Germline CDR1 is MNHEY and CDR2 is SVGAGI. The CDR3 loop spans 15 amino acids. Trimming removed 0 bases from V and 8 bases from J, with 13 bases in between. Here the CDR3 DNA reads TGTGCCAGCAGTTACTCTCCGGCAGGGGACGAAAAACTGTTTTTT. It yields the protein CASSYSPAGDEKLFF.

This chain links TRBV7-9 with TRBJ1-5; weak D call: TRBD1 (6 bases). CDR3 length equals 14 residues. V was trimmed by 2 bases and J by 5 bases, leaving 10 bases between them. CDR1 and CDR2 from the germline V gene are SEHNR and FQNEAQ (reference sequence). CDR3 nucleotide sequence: TGTGCCAGCAGCTTAAGCGAGGGGGATCAGCCCCAGCATTTT. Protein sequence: CASSLSEGDQPQHF.

The CDR3 protein is CASSSVAGLGRPYEQYF. CDR3 sequence (DNA): TGTGCCAGCAGCTCCGTCGCCGGCCTAGGTAGGCCCTACGAGCAGTACTTC. The chain employs TRBV7-9 and TRBJ2-7; D remains ambiguous. The CDR3 totals 17 residues. Deletions cut 4 bases from V and 2 bases from J, with 21 bases between. CDR1 is SEHNR and CDR2 is FQNEAQ in the germline V gene (reference sequence).

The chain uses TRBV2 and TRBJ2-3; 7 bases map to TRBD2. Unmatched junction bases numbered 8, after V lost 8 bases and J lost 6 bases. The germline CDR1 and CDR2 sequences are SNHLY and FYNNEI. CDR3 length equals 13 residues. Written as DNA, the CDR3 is TGTGCCAGCGACCGGGACTACGCTGATACGCAGTATTTT. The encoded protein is CASDRDYADTQYF.

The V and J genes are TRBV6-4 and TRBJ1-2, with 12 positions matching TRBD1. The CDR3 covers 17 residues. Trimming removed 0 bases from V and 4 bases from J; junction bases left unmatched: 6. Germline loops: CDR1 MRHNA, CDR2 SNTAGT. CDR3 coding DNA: TGTGCCAGCAGTGACTCTGGGACAGGGGGCCTTGGCTATGGCTACACCTTC. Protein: CASSDSGTGGLGYGYTF.

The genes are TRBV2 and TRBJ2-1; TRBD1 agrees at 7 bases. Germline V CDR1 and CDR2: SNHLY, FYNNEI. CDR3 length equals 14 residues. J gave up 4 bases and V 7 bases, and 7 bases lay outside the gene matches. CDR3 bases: TGTGCCAGCACCCCACAGGGGTTGTACAATGAGCAGTTCTTC. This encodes CASTPQGLYNEQFF.

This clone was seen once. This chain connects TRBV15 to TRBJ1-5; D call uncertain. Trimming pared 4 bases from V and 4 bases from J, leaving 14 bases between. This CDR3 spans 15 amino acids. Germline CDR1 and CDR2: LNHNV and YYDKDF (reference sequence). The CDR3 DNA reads TGTGCCACCAGCATTGACCGGAGCCAAAATCAGCCCCAGCATTTT. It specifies CATSIDRSQNQPQHF.

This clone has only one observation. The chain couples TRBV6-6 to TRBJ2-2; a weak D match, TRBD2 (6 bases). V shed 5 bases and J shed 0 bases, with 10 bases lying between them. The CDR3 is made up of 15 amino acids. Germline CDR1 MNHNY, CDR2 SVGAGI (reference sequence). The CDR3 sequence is CASSHRETNTGELFF. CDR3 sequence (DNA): TGTGCCAGCAGTCACCGGGAGACGAACACCGGGGAGCTGTTTTTT.

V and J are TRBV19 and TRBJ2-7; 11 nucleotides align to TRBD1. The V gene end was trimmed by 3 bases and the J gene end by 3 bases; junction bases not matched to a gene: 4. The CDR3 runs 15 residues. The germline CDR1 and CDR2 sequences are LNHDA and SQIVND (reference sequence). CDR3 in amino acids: CASSIAGQGVYEQYF. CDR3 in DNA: TGTGCCAGTAGTATCGCGGGACAGGGGGTCTACGAGCAGTACTTC.

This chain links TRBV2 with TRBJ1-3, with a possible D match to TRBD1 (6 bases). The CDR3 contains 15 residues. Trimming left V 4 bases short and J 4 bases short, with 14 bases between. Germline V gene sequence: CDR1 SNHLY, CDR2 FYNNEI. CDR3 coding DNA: TGTGCCAGCAGTGCCTCACAGGGAGGGGGAAACACCATATATTTT. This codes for CASSASQGGGNTIYF.

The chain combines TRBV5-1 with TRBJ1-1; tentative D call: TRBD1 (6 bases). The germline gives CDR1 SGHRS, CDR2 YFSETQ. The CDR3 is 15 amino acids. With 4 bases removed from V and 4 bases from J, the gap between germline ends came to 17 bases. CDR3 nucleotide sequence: TGCGCCAGCAGCAAGGGGGAGGGCAGGGGCACTGAAGCTTTCTTT. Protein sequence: CASSKGEGRGTEAFF.

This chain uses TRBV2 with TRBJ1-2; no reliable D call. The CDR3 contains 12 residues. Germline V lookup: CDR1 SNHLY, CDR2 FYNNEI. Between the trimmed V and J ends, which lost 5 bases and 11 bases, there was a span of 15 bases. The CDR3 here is CASSPGPGTYTF. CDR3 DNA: TGTGCCAGCAGTCCCGGTCCGGGAACTTACACCTTC.

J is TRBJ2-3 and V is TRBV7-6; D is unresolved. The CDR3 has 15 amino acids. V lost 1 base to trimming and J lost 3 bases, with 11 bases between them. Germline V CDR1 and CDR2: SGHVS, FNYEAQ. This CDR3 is CASSLESPLTDTQYF. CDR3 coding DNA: TGTGCCAGCAGCTTAGAATCCCCCTTGACAGATACGCAGTATTTT.